This TCR beta chain derives from a study of response to subunit inactivated influenza vaccine. Findings and caveats of the study: Every seasonal influenza vaccination brings in few new T cells, the authors suggested.

CDR1 SGHAT and CDR2 FQNNGV come from the germline V gene. There are 15 residues in the CDR3. The germline V and J ends were trimmed by 5 bases and 5 bases, with 18 bases remaining between them. A single record per CDR3 protein comes from TCRdb applying MiXCR to the RT-PCR reads. Of about 520,000 distinct CDR3 sequences listed, approximately 11% are singletons. As regards this clonotype: Its target is not known.

The V gene is TRBV11-2, the J gene TRBJ2-5, with TRBD2 as a possible D gene (6 bases). This clonotype originated in a man aged 45-65 years who received an inactivated influenza vaccine. The sequenced sample was PBMCs from blood, obtained 35 to 45 days after vaccination. The CDR3 DNA is TGTGCCAGCAGCACCGGGACTGGGGCGTGGGAGACCCAGTACTTC. It encodes CASSTGTGAWETQYF.